The 5 T cell receptor beta chains listed next were all sequenced from one sample in a study of cytomegalovirus exposure and HLA in healthy donors. Both 60 Vbeta primers and 13 Jbeta primers went into the PCR. Profiled with immunoSEQ multiplex PCR; TCRdb holds only in-frame clones, not every one. Of roughly 140,000 clones in the sample, approximately 80% were seen once. Sequenced material: PBMCs. Source of these receptors: a female donor in good health and CMV-seronegative.

The chain couples TRBV14 to TRBJ2-7, with TRBD2 as a possible D gene (5 bases). Trimming removed 4 bases at V and 4 bases at J, with 14 bases between. The germline gives CDR1 SGHDN, CDR2 FVKESK. The length of the CDR3 is 14 residues. CDR3 in amino acids: CASSPGSYPYEQYF. The CDR3 region has the DNA TGTGCCAGCAGCCCGGGGAGCTACCCTTACGAGCAGTACTTC.

V and J are TRBV7-9 and TRBJ1-5; possibly TRBD1 for D (5 bases). Per the germline V gene, CDR1 is SEHNR and CDR2 is FQNEAQ (reference sequence). This CDR3 is 12 amino acids long. The V end was cut by 1 base, the J end by 9 bases, with 7 bases between. This chain's CDR3 is CASSLVGGPQHF. CDR3 DNA: TGTGCCAGCAGCTTAGTGGGGGGGCCCCAGCATTTT.

As concerns this clone: This same CDR3 is encoded by further DNA sequences in the sample. V is TRBV5-1 and J is TRBJ1-1, with 8 bases fitting TRBD1. Germline-derived CDR1 and CDR2 are SGHRS and YFSETQ. The CDR3 sequence is 17 residues long. V trimming: 0 bases; J trimming: 0 bases; junction bases outside the gene matches: 7. CDR3 sequence reads: CASSLVTGAPMNTEAFF. Written as DNA, the CDR3 is TGCGCCAGCAGCTTGGTGACAGGGGCCCCCATGAACACTGAAGCTTTCTTT.

The chain uses TRBV6-4 and TRBJ2-1; D is unresolved. The CDR3 extends over 16 amino acids. V was cut by 5 bases and J by 7 bases, with 21 bases left in between. Germline lookup yields CDR1 MRHNA and CDR2 SNTAGT. CDR3 DNA sequence: TGTGCCAGCAGTCCCCTCTGGGCAGGCCGCACTAATGAGCAGTTCTTC. Translation: CASSPLWAGRTNEQFF.

The rearrangement uses TRBV30 and TRBJ1-1; perhaps TRBD1 as D (5 bases). This CDR3 comprises 12 residues. The germline V gene has CDR1 GTSNPN and CDR2 SVGIG (reference sequence). Trimming stripped 4 bases from V and 2 bases from J, with 8 bases between. Written as DNA, the CDR3 is TGTGCCTGGACCAGGGCTAACACTGAAGCTTTCTTT. Translation: CAWTRANTEAFF.